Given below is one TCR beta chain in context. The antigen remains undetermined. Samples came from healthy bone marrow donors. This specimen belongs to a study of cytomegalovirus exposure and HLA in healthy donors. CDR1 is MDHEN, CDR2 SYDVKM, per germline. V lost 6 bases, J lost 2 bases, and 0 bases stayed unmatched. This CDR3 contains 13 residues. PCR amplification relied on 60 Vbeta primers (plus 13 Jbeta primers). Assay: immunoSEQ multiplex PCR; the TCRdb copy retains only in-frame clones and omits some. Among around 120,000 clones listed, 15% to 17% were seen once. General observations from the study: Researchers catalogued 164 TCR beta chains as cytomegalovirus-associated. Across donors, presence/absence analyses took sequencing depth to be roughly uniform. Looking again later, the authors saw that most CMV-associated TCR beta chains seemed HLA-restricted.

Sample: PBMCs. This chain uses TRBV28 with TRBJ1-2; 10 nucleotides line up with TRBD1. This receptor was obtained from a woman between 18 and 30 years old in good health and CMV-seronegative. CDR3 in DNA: TGTGCCAGCAGGACAGGGGGCAACTATGGCTACACCTTC. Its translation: CASRTGGNYGYTF.